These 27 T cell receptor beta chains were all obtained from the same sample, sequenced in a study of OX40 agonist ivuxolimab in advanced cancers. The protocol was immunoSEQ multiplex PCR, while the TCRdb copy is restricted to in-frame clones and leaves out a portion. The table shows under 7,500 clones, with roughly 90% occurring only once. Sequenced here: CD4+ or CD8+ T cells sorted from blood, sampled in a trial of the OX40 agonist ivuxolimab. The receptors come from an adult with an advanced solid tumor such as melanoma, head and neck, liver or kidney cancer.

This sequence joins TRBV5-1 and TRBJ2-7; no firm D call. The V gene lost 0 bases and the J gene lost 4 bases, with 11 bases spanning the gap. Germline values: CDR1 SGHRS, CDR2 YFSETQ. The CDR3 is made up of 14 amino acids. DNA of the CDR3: TGCGCCAGCAGCTTGGGAGGAACCGGGTACGAGCAGTACTTC. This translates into CASSLGGTGYEQYF. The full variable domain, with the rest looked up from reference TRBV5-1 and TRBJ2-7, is KAGVTQTPRYLIKTRGQQVTLSCSPISGHRSVSWYQQTPGQGLQFLFEYFSETQRNKGNFPGRFSGRQFSNSRSEMNVSTLELGDSALYLCASSLGGTGYEQYFGPGTRLTVT.

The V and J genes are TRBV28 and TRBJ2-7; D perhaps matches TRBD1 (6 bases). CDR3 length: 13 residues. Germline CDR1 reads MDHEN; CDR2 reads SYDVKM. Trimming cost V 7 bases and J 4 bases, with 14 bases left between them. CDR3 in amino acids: CASISDRAYEQYF. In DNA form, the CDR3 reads TGTGCCAGCATTTCGGACAGAGCTTACGAGCAGTACTTC.

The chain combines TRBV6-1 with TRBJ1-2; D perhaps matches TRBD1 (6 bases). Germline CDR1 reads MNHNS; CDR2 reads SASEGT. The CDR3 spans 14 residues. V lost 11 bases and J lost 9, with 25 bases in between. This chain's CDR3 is CAEEGPDSPSSYTF. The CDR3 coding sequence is TGTGCCGAAGAAGGGCCGGACAGCCCCTCGAGCTACACCTTC.

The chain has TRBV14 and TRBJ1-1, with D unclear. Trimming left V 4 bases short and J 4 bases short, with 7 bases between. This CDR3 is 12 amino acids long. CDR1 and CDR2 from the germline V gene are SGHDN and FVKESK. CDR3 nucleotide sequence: TGTGCCAGCAGCCTCGGGAGCACTGAAGCTTTCTTT. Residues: CASSLGSTEAFF.

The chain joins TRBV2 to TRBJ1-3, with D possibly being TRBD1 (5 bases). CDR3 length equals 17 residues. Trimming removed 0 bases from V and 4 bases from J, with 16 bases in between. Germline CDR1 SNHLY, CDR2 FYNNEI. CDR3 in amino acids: CASSEALDRKTGNTIYF. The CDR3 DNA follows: TGTGCCAGCAGTGAAGCCCTTGACAGAAAAACAGGAAACACCATATATTTT.

The DNA for the CDR3 is TGCGCCAGCAGTCAATCGGCCTGCCCGGTCTATGGCTACACCTTC. It yields the protein CASSQSACPVYGYTF. This chain joins TRBV23-1 and TRBJ1-2; D is ambiguous. TRBV23-1 is reported as an ORF; its role is uncertain. Between the trimmed V and J ends, which lost 0 bases and 4 bases, there was a span of 12 bases. The CDR3 length is 15 residues.

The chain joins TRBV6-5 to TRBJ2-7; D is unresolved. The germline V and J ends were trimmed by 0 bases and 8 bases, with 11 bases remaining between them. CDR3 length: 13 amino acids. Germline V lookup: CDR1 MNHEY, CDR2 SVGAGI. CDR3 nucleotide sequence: TGTGCCAGCAGTTACTCGGACCCGTCCAAGCAGTACTTC. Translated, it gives CASSYSDPSKQYF.

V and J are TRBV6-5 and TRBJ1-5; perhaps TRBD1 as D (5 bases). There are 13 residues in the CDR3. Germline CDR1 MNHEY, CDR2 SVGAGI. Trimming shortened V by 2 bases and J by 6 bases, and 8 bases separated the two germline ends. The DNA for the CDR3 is TGTGCCAGCAGTTACGGGGGGAGTCAGCCCCAGCATTTT. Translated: CASSYGGSQPQHF.

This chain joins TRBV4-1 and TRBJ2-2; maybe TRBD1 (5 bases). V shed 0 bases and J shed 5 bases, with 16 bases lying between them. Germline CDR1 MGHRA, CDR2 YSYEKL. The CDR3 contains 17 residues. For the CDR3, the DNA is TGCGCCAGCAGCCAAGATCGTTGGACAAGGATAACCGGGGAGCTGTTTTTT. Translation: CASSQDRWTRITGELFF.

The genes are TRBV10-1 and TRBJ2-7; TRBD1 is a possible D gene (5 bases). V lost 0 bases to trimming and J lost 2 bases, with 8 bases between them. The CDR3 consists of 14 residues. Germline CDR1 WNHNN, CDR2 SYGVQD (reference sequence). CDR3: CASSESTGAYEQYF. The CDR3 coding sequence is TGCGCCAGCAGTGAGTCAACAGGTGCCTACGAGCAGTACTTC.

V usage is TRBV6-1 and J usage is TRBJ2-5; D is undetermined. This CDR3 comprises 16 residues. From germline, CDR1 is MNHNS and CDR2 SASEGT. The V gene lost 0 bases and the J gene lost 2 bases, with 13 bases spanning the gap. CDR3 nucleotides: TGTGCCAGCAGTGAAGCGGCGAGGATTCTACAAGAGACCCAGTACTTC. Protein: CASSEAARILQETQYF.

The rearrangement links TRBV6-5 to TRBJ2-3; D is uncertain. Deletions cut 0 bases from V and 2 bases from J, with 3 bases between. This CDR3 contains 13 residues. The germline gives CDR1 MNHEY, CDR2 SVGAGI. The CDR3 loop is CASSYSYTDTQYF. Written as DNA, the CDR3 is TGTGCCAGCAGTTACTCTTACACAGATACGCAGTATTTT.

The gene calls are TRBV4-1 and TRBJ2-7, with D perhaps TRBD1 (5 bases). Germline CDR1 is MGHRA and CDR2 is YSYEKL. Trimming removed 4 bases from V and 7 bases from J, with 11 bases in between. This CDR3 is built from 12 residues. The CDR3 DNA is TGCGCCAGCAGCCCACCAAAGGGGGAGCAGTACTTC. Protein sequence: CASSPPKGEQYF.

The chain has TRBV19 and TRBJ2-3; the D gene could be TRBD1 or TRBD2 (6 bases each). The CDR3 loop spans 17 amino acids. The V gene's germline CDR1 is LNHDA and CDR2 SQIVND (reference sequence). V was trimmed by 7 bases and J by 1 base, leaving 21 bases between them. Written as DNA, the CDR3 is TGTGCCAGTACCTCCATGGGACATAGCGGAGGCACAGATACGCAGTATTTT. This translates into CASTSMGHSGGTDTQYF.

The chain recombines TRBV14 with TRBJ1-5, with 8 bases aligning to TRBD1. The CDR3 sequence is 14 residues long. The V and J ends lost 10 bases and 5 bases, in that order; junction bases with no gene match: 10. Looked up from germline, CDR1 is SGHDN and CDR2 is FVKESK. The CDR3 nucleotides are TGTGCCAACCACCCCAGGGGGCGAGATCAGCCCCAGCATTTT. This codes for CANHPRGRDQPQHF.

The CDR3 here is CASSESPPGQGSEAFF. The CDR3, as DNA: TGCGCCAGCAGTGAGTCGCCCCCGGGACAGGGGTCTGAAGCTTTCTTT. The J gene is TRBJ1-1, the V gene TRBV10-1; the match to TRBD1 covers 10 bases. With 0 bases clipped from V and 6 bases from J, the junction kept 7 bases outside the gene matches. This CDR3 comprises 16 residues. Germline V gene data show CDR1 as WNHNN and CDR2 as SYGVQD (reference sequence).

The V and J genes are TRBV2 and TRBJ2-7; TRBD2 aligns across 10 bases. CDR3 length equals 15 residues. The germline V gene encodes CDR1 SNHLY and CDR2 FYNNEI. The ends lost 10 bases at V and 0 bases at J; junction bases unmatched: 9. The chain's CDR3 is CAIKRSSGSSYEQYF. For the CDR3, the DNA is TGTGCCATCAAAAGGTCTAGCGGGAGCTCCTACGAGCAGTACTTC.

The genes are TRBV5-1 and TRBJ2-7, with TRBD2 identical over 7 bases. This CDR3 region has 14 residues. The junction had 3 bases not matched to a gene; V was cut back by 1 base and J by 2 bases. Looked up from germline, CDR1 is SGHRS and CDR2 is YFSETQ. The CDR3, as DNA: TGCGCCAGCAGCTTGAGAGGACTAGCCTACGAGCAGTACTTC. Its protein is CASSLRGLAYEQYF.

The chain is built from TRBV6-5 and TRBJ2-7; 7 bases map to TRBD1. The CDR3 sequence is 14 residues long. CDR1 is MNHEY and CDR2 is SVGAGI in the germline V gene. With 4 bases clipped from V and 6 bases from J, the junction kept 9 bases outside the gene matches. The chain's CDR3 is CASSLGQPPLEQYF. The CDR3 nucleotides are TGTGCCAGCAGTTTGGGACAGCCTCCTCTCGAGCAGTACTTC.

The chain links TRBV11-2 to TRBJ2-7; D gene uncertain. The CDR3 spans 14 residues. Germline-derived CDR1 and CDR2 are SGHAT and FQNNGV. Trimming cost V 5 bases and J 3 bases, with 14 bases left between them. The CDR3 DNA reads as TGTGCCAGCAGCCCTGGAGCGAATTTCTACGAGCAGTACTTC. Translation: CASSPGANFYEQYF.

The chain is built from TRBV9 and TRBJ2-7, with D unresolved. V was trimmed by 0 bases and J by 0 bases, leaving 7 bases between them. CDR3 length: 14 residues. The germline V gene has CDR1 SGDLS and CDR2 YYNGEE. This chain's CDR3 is CASSVDGSSYEQYF. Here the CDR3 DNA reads TGTGCCAGCAGCGTAGACGGTAGCTCCTACGAGCAGTACTTC. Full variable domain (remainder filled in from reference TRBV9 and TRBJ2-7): DSGVTQTPKHLITATGQRVTLRCSPRSGDLSVYWYQQSLDQGLQFLIQYYNGEERAKGNILERFSAQQFPDLHSELNLSSLELGDSALYFCASSVDGSSYEQYFGPGTRLTVT.

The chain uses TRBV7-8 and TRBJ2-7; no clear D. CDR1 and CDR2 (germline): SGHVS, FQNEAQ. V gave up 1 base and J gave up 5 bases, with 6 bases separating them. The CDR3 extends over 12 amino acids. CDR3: CASSLGSDEQYF. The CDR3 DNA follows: TGTGCCAGCAGCTTAGGTTCAGACGAGCAGTACTTC.

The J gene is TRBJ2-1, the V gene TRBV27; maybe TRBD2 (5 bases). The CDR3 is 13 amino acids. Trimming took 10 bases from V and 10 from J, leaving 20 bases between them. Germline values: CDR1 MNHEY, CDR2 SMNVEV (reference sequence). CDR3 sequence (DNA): TGTGCCACTCTAACCCTCCGGGAAGGCGAGCAGTTCTTC. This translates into CATLTLREGEQFF.

CDR3 DNA: TGTGCCAGCAGTTTACCCGGGGGGGGTGCGACAGATACGCAGTATTTT. Translation gives CASSLPGGGATDTQYF. V usage is TRBV27 and J usage is TRBJ2-3; 8 positions agree with TRBD2. After removal of 2 bases from V and 3 bases from J, the junction contained 7 bases not matched to a gene. The CDR3 spans 16 residues. CDR1 and CDR2 from the germline V gene are MNHEY and SMNVEV (reference sequence).

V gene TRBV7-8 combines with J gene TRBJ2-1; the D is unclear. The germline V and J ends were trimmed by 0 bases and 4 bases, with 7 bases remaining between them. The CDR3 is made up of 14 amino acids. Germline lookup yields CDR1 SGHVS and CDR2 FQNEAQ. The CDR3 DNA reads TGTGCCAGCAGCTTAGCAGGGCCTTACAATGAGCAGTTCTTC. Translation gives CASSLAGPYNEQFF.

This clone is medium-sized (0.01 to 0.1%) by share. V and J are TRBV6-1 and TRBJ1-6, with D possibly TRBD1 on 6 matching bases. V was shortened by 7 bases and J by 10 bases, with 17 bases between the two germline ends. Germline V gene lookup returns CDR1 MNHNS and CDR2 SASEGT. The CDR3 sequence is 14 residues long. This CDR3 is CASIDGVGASPLHF. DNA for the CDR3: TGTGCCAGCATCGACGGGGTGGGGGCATCACCCCTCCACTTT.

CDR3 nucleotides: TGCAGCGTGCGGCAGGACAACTATGGCTACACCTTC. This codes for CSVRQDNYGYTF. The V and J genes are TRBV29-1 and TRBJ1-2, with D hard to call. CDR1 and CDR2 (germline): SQVTM, ANQGSEA. Trimming stripped 6 bases from V and 2 bases from J, with 10 bases between. This CDR3 is built from 12 residues.